This TCR beta chain was documented in a study of CD4+ T cells in melanoma. About this clone: Its antigen is currently unknown.

General observations from the study: In melanoma, neoantigen-specific CD4+ T cells reportedly differed in differentiation state. CD8+ T cell, macrophage and B cell function reportedly correlated with neoantigen-specific CD4+ T cells.

Sequenced by immunoSEQ multiplex PCR; TCRdb stores in-frame clones only, minus some. In the table there are about 10,000 clones, 65% to 70% of which are singletons. The CDR3 covers 14 residues. With 10 bases removed from V and 1 base from J, the gap between germline ends came to 16 bases. Germline V gene lookup returns CDR1 SNHLY and CDR2 FYNNEI. The clonotype originates from a human donor with melanoma. Material: cells from a culture (not recorded whether cultured in vitro). The chain has TRBV2 and TRBJ1-1; the D gene is possibly TRBD1 (6 bases). CDR3 DNA sequence: TGTGCCATCTCAGGGACACCTGGGAACACTGAAGCTTTCTTT. Residues: CAISGTPGNTEAFF.